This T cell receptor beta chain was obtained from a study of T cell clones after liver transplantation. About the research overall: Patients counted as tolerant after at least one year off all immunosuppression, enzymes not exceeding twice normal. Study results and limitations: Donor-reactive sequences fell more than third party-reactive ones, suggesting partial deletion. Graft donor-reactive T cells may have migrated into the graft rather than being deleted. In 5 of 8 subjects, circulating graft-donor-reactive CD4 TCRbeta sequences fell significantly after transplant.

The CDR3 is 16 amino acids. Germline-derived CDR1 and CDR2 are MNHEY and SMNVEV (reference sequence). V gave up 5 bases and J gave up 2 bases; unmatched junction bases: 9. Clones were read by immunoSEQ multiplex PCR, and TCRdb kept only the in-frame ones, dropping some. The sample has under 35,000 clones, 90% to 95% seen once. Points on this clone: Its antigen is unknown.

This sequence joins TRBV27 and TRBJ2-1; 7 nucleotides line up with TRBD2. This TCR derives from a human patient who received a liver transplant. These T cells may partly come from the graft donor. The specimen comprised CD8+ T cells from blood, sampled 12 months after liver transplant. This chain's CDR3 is CASSPSSGEAYNEQFF. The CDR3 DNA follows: TGTGCCAGCAGTCCATCAAGCGGGGAGGCCTACAATGAGCAGTTCTTC.